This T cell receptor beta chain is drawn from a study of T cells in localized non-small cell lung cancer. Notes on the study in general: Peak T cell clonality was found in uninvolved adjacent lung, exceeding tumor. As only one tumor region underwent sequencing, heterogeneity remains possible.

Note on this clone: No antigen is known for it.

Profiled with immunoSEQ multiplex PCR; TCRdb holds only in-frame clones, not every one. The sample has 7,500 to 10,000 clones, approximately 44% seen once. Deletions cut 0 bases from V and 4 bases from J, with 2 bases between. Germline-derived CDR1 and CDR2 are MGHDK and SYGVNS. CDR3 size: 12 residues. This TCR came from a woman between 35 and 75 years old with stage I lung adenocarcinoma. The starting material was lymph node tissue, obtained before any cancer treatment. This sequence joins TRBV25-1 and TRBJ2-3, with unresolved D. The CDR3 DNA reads TGTGCCAGCAGTGAATACGCAGATACGCAGTATTTT. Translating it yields CASSEYADTQYF.